The 18 T cell receptor beta chains below were found in one sample sequenced in a study of CXCR3-negative and CXCR3-positive naive CD8 T cells. Points from the study as a whole: CXCR3-positive naive cells had more hydrophobic TRB CDR3s than CXCR3-negative naive cells.

Through 5' RACE with UMI labels, the TRB cDNA libraries were prepared. TCRdb reprocessed the 5' RACE reads; each CDR3 protein has one entry and no DNA is given. The listing contains some 150,000 distinct CDR3 sequences. Their recognized antigens are unknown. Sequencing was performed on naive CXCR3+ CD8+ T cells from blood. The subset denotes: CD45RO-CCR7+CD27+CD95- naive CD8+ T cells expressing CXCR3 (TNR3+). Source of these receptors: a human donor in good health. Some clones in this sample may be carry-over from other donors' samples.

This rearrangement joins TRBV12-3 or TRBV12-4 to TRBJ1-3; TCRdb gives TRBD1 as the D gene, but with no DNA this cannot be confirmed. CDR3 length equals 18 residues. CDR3 sequence reads: CASSPTWTAHRSGNTIYF.

V and J are TRBV6-5 and TRBJ1-1. The CDR3 sequence is 14 residues long. From germline, CDR1 is MNHEY and CDR2 SVGAGI. The CDR3 sequence is CASSYWGENTEAFF.

This chain connects TRBV4-1 to TRBJ2-7; TCRdb proposes TRBD2, but this gene call is untestable without DNA. The germline CDR1 and CDR2 sequences are MGHRA and YSYEKL. The CDR3 consists of 15 residues. The CDR3 sequence is CASSQAGLAGDEQYF.

The V and J genes are TRBV28 and TRBJ1-5. This CDR3 contains 15 residues. Germline V lookup: CDR1 MDHEN, CDR2 SYDVKM. CDR3 in amino acids: CASSLYRVGNQPQHF.

The chain recombines TRBV7-9 with TRBJ1-2; the TRBD1 assignment by TCRdb is unverifiable without DNA. This CDR3 contains 14 residues. CDR1 and CDR2 (germline): SEHNR, FQNEAQ (reference sequence). The CDR3 sequence is CASSLGGWSHGYTF.

This chain uses TRBV7-7 with TRBJ2-1; the D gene TCRdb calls, TRBD2, cannot be checked with no DNA. The CDR3 totals 17 residues. Germline V lookup: CDR1 SSHAT, CDR2 FNYEAQ (reference sequence). The CDR3 region is CASSPGLAGASGNEQFF.

The gene calls are TRBV12-3 or TRBV12-4 and TRBJ2-1; TCRdb calls TRBD1, which cannot be checked without DNA. The CDR3 spans 14 residues. The CDR3 region is CASSPATGTNEQFF.

This sequence joins TRBV4-3 and TRBJ2-7; the TCRdb call, TRBD1, lacks DNA for checking. This CDR3 is built from 12 residues. Germline CDR1 is LGHNA and CDR2 is YSLEER. The CDR3 loop is CASSLTRGEQYF.

CDR3 in amino acids: CASSLAQGAKLFF. This chain links TRBV12-3 or TRBV12-4 with TRBJ1-4; the TRBD1 assignment by TCRdb is unverifiable without DNA. The CDR3 sequence is 13 residues long.

The chain couples TRBV10-2 to TRBJ2-1; the D gene TCRdb calls, TRBD1, cannot be checked with no DNA. This CDR3 spans 15 amino acids. Germline-derived CDR1 and CDR2 are WSHSY and SAAADI. This CDR3 reads CASSDITGGYNEQFF.

The chain uses TRBV7-9 and TRBJ2-1; the D call of TRBD1 rests on TCRdb alone, since no DNA is present to check it. In germline, CDR1 is SEHNR, CDR2 FQNEAQ (reference sequence). The CDR3 covers 14 residues. This CDR3 is CASSPGTGENEQFF.

The rearrangement joins TRBV19 to TRBJ2-1; the TRBD1 assignment by TCRdb is unverifiable without DNA. Germline CDR1 is LNHDA and CDR2 is SQIVND (reference sequence). The CDR3 contains 16 residues. CDR3 in amino acids: CASSAGPRGGAYEQFF.

This CDR3 reads CASSSRGQPQHF. V usage is TRBV13 and J usage is TRBJ1-5. Germline lookup yields CDR1 PRHDT and CDR2 FYEKMQ (reference sequence). The CDR3 is 12 residues long.

The chain combines TRBV14 with TRBJ2-7; TCRdb gives TRBD1 as the D gene, but with no DNA this cannot be confirmed. The V gene's germline CDR1 is SGHDN and CDR2 FVKESK. The CDR3 extends over 16 amino acids. This CDR3 is CASSQISGPAGQEQYF.

The V and J genes are TRBV23-1 and TRBJ2-7; TCRdb calls TRBD1, which cannot be checked without DNA. TRBV23-1 is given ORF status, its function remaining uncertain. The CDR3 sequence is 16 residues long. CDR3 amino acids: CASGYRGVDSLYEQYF.

CDR3 protein: CASSVEASNTGELFF. The chain joins TRBV6-4 to TRBJ2-2. The CDR3 runs 15 residues. Germline assignment: CDR1 MRHNA and CDR2 SNTAGT.

The gene calls are TRBV6-5 and TRBJ2-2; TCRdb designates TRBD2, a call that cannot be tested without DNA. The CDR3 contains 15 residues. Germline CDR1 MNHEY, CDR2 SVGAGI. The CDR3 loop is CASSYAAGASGELFF.

The CDR3 spells CASSRGEKLFF. The V call is TRBV7-9, the J call TRBJ1-4. Germline-derived CDR1 and CDR2 are SEHNR and FQNEAQ (reference sequence). The CDR3 is 11 residues long.